This T cell receptor (beta chain) was captured by sequencing in a study of blood T cell repertoires in COVID-19. Sequencing used immunoSEQ multiplex PCR; TCRdb keeps in-frame clones, though not all of them. The sample carries 200,000 to 300,000 clones, 75% to 85% recorded once. V was cut by 2 bases and J by 4 bases, with 18 bases left in between. CDR1 is KGHSH and CDR2 is LQKENI in the germline V gene. CDR3 length: 16 amino acids. The clonotype was recovered from a middle-aged man who had recovered from COVID-19. Material for sequencing was peripheral blood. V is TRBV18 and J is TRBJ2-7, with TRBD2 as a possible D gene (7 bases). The CDR3 DNA follows: TGTGCCAGCTCACCAATCCCCCCGGGGGGCGGGTACGAGCAGTACTTC. It encodes CASSPIPPGGGYEQYF.